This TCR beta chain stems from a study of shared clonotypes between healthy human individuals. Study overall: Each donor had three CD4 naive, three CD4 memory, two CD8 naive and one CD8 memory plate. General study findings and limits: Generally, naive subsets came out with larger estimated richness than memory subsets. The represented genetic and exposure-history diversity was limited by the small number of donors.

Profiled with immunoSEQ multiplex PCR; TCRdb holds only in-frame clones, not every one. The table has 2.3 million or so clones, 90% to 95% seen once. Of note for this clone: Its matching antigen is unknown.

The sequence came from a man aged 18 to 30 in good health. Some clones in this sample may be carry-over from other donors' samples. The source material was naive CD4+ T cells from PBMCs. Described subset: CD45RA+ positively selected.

This CDR3 is CSVRPGGLSYEQYF. The DNA of the CDR3 is TGCAGCGTGCGACCGGGTGGACTTTCCTACGAGCAGTACTTC. The chain joins TRBV29-1 to TRBJ2-7; TRBD2 is a possible D gene (5 bases). The CDR3 runs to 14 residues. Germline V gene lookup returns CDR1 SQVTM and CDR2 ANQGSEA. V was shortened by 6 bases and J by 1 base, with 16 bases between the two germline ends.